This T cell receptor beta chain is drawn from a study of blood T cell repertoires in COVID-19 (dated by TCRdb to about 2020). About the study as a whole: The collaborator samples originated in the United States, Italy and Spain and spanned the acute and convalescent phases of COVID-19. The material from the prospective study consisted of cDNA or gDNA derived from T cells, B-cell-depleted T cells, or PBMCs. The dataset comprised deeply sampled blood TCRbeta repertoires from subjects exposed to, actively infected with, or recovered from COVID-19. The repertoires were released in a freely available public database intended as a resource for research on the immune response to SARS-CoV-2. The samples were drawn from the first 160 participants of the ongoing ImmuneRACE study and from over a thousand subjects provided by 6 global collaborators. A de-identified subject ID, COVID-19 status, age in years and sex were almost always included in the sample metadata. HLA class I and class II types, where available, came from metadata supplied by the sample provider rather than from assay-based typing.

A word on this clone: The clone's antigen remains unknown. No clone much larger than this one lies a single base away; base qualities are absent.

Whole blood was collected in K2EDTA tubes by collaborating institutions according to the institutions' own protocols. For TCRbeta analysis, collaborators shipped samples as frozen whole blood, isolated PBMCs, or DNA extracted from either of those sample types. TCRbeta CDR3 regions were amplified from genomic DNA by means of the immunoSEQ Assay, a bias-controlled multiplex PCR. The original methods were these. Within the assay, amplification of reference gene primers was used to estimate how many nucleated cells each sample contained. Sequence reads were collapsed and filtered to measure the absolute abundance of every unique TCRbeta CDR3 rearrangement. For each sample, productive Simpson clonality was calculated by taking the square root of Simpson's diversity index across productive rearrangements. This immuneACCESS table, as held by TCRdb, lists in-frame sequences with V and J called but not all clones. Of the missing ones, under half trace to an unresolved V gene in checked studies; the others have no known cause. The DNA gave D and trimming, while V, J and clone size come from that table. A total of tens of thousands of clones appear in this sample, approximately 70% of them only once. The ten top clones hold roughly 61% of the sample.

Overall results and qualifications from the work: The quantity of clinical and demographic metadata differed by source and by participant and was supplied without curation.

The receptor was isolated from a man at least 80 years old with acute or convalescent COVID-19. Sequencing was carried out using peripheral blood.

In nucleotides, the sequence is TGTGCCAGCATGGGCAGGGGGCAGAGTTACGAGCAGTACTTC. It codes for CASMGRGQSYEQYF. The chain joins TRBV28 to TRBJ2-7; TRBD1 aligns with 8 central bases. Relative to germline, V is missing 7 bases and J is missing 4 bases, with 9 bases of the junction outside any gene match. The CDR3 has 14 amino acids, counting the end cysteine and phenylalanine. The read is trimmed to its CDR3 DNA, 42 bases read in frame from base 1. The germline V gene yields MDHEN for CDR1 and SYDVKM for CDR2.